Following are 20 T cell receptor beta chains from one sample sequenced in a study of shared clonotypes between healthy human individuals. Libraries were prepared by immunoSEQ multiplex PCR; TCRdb keeps only in-frame clonotypes and omits some of them. The sample lists 1.5 million to 1.9 million clones; approximately 98% were seen once. The sample taken for sequencing was naive CD4+ T cells sorted from blood. The subset denotes: CD45RA+ positively selected. These receptor sequences come from a man in his thirties or forties in good health.

The chain uses TRBV5-6 and TRBJ2-1; D uncertain. CDR3 length: 11 amino acids. CDR1 and CDR2 (germline): SGHDT, YYEEEE. V was trimmed by 1 base and J by 11 bases, leaving 7 bases between them. Here the CDR3 DNA reads TGTGCCAGCAGCTTGAAGGGAAAGCAGTTCTTC. Translating gives CASSLKGKQFF.

In regard to this clone: Distinct nucleotide sequences in the sample also encode this CDR3. V is TRBV27 and J is TRBJ2-7, with no clear D. Trimming shortened V by 6 bases and J by 3 bases, and 9 bases separated the two germline ends. This CDR3 has 12 residues. CDR1 is MNHEY, CDR2 SMNVEV, per germline (reference sequence). The CDR3 here is CASSSPYYEQYF. The CDR3 DNA is TGTGCCAGCAGCTCCCCCTACTACGAGCAGTACTTC.

The rearrangement joins TRBV21-1 to TRBJ1-5. TRBV21-1 is reported as a pseudogene. The length of the CDR3 is 15 residues. In DNA form, the CDR3 reads TGTGCCAGCAGAAAGGGTTACAGAAGCAATCAGCCCCAGCATTTT. It codes for CASRKGYRSNQPQHF.

The chain is built from TRBV28 and TRBJ2-7; TRBD2 matches at 7 bases. Per the germline V gene, CDR1 is MDHEN and CDR2 is SYDVKM. The CDR3 covers 15 residues. Germline trimming cut 1 base from V and 6 bases from J; bases unmatched to any gene: 9. The chain's CDR3 is CASSLYGAGLPEQYF. In DNA, the CDR3 is TGTGCCAGCAGTTTATACGGAGCGGGACTACCCGAGCAGTACTTC.

This chain connects TRBV5-6 to TRBJ1-5; D not certain. With 3 bases removed from V and 0 bases from J, the gap between germline ends came to 7 bases. This CDR3 is 14 amino acids long. Germline V CDR1 and CDR2: SGHDT, YYEEEE. For the CDR3, the DNA is TGTGCCAGCAGCTCCAGTTATAGCAATCAGCCCCAGCATTTT. Translated: CASSSSYSNQPQHF.

The J gene is TRBJ1-2, the V gene TRBV11-2; the D gene is possibly TRBD1 (5 bases). CDR1 and CDR2 (germline): SGHAT, FQNNGV. The V gene lost 4 bases and the J gene lost 7 bases, with 19 bases spanning the gap. The CDR3 extends over 15 amino acids. The CDR3, as DNA: TGTGCCAGCAGCTCCCTGGGGCAGGGAAACGGTGGCTACACCTTC. It translates to CASSSLGQGNGGYTF.

The V and J genes are TRBV6-6 and TRBJ2-3; TRBD1 aligns across 7 bases. Germline assignment: CDR1 MNHNY and CDR2 SVGAGI (reference sequence). V shed 7 bases, J shed 6 bases, and the junction held 13 bases outside the gene matches. CDR3 length: 15 amino acids. The CDR3 region has the DNA TGTGCCAGCATGGAACGACAGGGAGTAGGGGATACGCAGTATTTT. It codes for CASMERQGVGDTQYF.

This sequence joins TRBV18 and TRBJ2-3, with 8 bases fitting TRBD1. In germline, CDR1 is KGHSH, CDR2 LQKENI. The trim removed 3 bases at V and 8 bases at J, leaving 10 bases unmatched. The CDR3 has 15 amino acids. DNA of the CDR3: TGTGCCAGCTCACCCCGGGCAGGGGGCGGTGGTACGCAGTATTTT. Translating it yields CASSPRAGGGGTQYF. Together with reference TRBV18 and TRBJ2-3, the CDR3 gives the full variable domain: NAGVMQNPRHLVRRRGQEARLRCSPMKGHSHVYWYRQLPEEGLKFMVYLQKENIIDESGMPKERFSAEFPKEGPSILRIQQVVRGDSAAYFCASSPRAGGGGTQYFGPGTRLTVL.

The V gene is TRBV19, the J gene TRBJ2-1; D could derive from TRBD1 or TRBD2 (5 bases each). Germline V gene sequence: CDR1 LNHDA, CDR2 SQIVND (reference sequence). There are 16 residues in the CDR3. The V end lost 5 bases, the J end lost 0 bases, and 14 bases lay between the germline ends. CDR3 sequence reads: CASSLPGRTSYNEQFF. The CDR3 nucleotides are TGTGCCAGTAGTCTCCCGGGACGGACCTCCTACAATGAGCAGTTCTTC.

The rearrangement uses TRBV5-1 and TRBJ2-1; TRBD1 is a possible D gene (7 bases). There are 16 residues in the CDR3. Trimming left V 3 bases short and J 2 bases short, with 15 bases between. CDR1 and CDR2 from the germline V gene are SGHRS and YFSETQ. The CDR3 sequence is CASSSGGQGAYNEQFF. The CDR3 nucleotides read TGCGCCAGCAGCTCCGGAGGGCAGGGGGCCTACAATGAGCAGTTCTTC.

The V and J genes are TRBV2 and TRBJ2-7; no firm D call. Germline CDR1 and CDR2: SNHLY and FYNNEI. The V end lost 3 bases, the J end lost 3 bases, and 12 bases lay between the germline ends. The CDR3 is 14 residues long. CDR3: CASSEMGLDYEQYF. CDR3 coding DNA: TGTGCCAGCAGTGAGATGGGTCTAGACTACGAGCAGTACTTC.

The genes are TRBV6-9 and TRBJ2-1; D uncertain. The V end lost 9 bases, the J end lost 0 bases, and 18 bases lay between the germline ends. Germline V gives CDR1 MNHGY, CDR2 SVAAGI. The CDR3 loop spans 16 amino acids. This CDR3 reads CARSYFGSSSYNEQFF. CDR3 DNA sequence: TGTGCCAGATCGTACTTCGGCTCAAGCTCCTACAATGAGCAGTTCTTC.

The chain links TRBV28 to TRBJ1-1; D gene ambiguous. The V and J ends lost 9 bases and 9 bases respectively, with 17 bases between them. The CDR3 sequence is 12 residues long. Germline assignment: CDR1 MDHEN and CDR2 SYDVKM. CDR3 DNA sequence: TGTGCCAGTCAAGCTCCCCCCCTCAAAGCTTTCTTT. It encodes CASQAPPLKAFF.

The chain couples TRBV11-2 to TRBJ1-2; D is possibly TRBD1 (5 bases). Germline V gives CDR1 SGHAT, CDR2 FQNNGV. The CDR3 covers 13 residues. Deletions cut 6 bases from V and 4 bases from J, with 12 bases between. The CDR3 DNA reads TGTGCCAGCAGTTTGGGACCGAGCTATGGCTACACCTTC. The encoded protein is CASSLGPSYGYTF.

A remark on this clone: This sample also contains other DNA sequences that code for the same CDR3. CDR3 amino acids: CASSVGTPTGELFF. The DNA for the CDR3 is TGTGCCAGCAGCGTAGGGACACCGACCGGGGAGCTGTTTTTT. This chain joins TRBV9 and TRBJ2-2; possible D gene TRBD1, 5 bases. This CDR3 region has 14 residues. V was shortened by 0 bases and J by 5 bases, with 8 bases between the two germline ends. The germline gives CDR1 SGDLS, CDR2 YYNGEE.

The rearrangement joins TRBV6-6 to TRBJ1-2; 10 nucleotides agree with TRBD1. Germline CDR1 MNHNY, CDR2 SVGAGI (reference sequence). The trim removed 5 bases at V and 6 bases at J, leaving 12 bases unmatched. CDR3 length: 16 residues. The CDR3 bases are TGTGCCAGCAGTCCCTTTTCGACAGGGGGCTTCGATGGCTACACCTTC. Translating it yields CASSPFSTGGFDGYTF.

The chain carries TRBV2 and TRBJ1-5; 10 bases agree with TRBD1. V was pared by 6 bases and J by 2 bases, with 4 bases of the junction left unmatched. The CDR3 has 15 amino acids. Germline CDR1 SNHLY, CDR2 FYNNEI. CDR3 loop: CASSAGTGGNQPQHF. The CDR3 nucleotides read TGTGCCAGCAGCGCCGGGACAGGGGGCAATCAGCCCCAGCATTTT.

The J gene is TRBJ2-5, the V gene TRBV7-2; no reliable D call. The CDR3 contains 12 residues. CDR1 and CDR2 (germline): SGHTA, FQGNSA. Trimming shortened V by 5 bases and J by 2 bases, and 6 bases separated the two germline ends. The CDR3 DNA reads TGTGCCAGCAGCCCCCAACAAGAGACCCAGTACTTC. Translating it yields CASSPQQETQYF.

V usage is TRBV5-1 and J usage is TRBJ2-7; D perhaps matches TRBD1 (7 bases). Germline V gives CDR1 SGHRS, CDR2 YFSETQ. Between the trimmed V and J ends, which lost 3 bases and 0 bases, there was a span of 31 bases. The CDR3 consists of 21 residues. Here the CDR3 reads CASSYLPSGQTSRGSSYEQYF. In nucleotides, the CDR3 is TGCGCCAGCAGCTACCTCCCCTCGGGACAGACTAGTAGGGGAAGCTCCTACGAGCAGTACTTC. The variable domain in full, with the rest retrieved from reference TRBV5-1 and TRBJ2-7, is KAGVTQTPRYLIKTRGQQVTLSCSPISGHRSVSWYQQTPGQGLQFLFEYFSETQRNKGNFPGRFSGRQFSNSRSEMNVSTLELGDSALYLCASSYLPSGQTSRGSSYEQYFGPGTRLTVT.

The chain has TRBV28 and TRBJ2-7; TRBD2 agrees at 9 bases. The germline gives CDR1 MDHEN, CDR2 SYDVKM. This CDR3 region has 15 residues. V was clipped by 7 bases and J by 0 bases; unmatched bases: 7. CDR3 bases: TGTGCCAGCACTCGGGGTAGCGGGAGCTCCTACGAGCAGTACTTC. Its translation: CASTRGSGSSYEQYF.